Shown below are 27 T cell receptor beta chains from a single sample sequenced in a study of PD-L1 blockade in urothelial cancer. Time point noted: peripheral blood 6 weeks after treatment start. Assay: immunoSEQ multiplex PCR; the TCRdb copy retains only in-frame clones and omits some. In the table there are under 150,000 clones, around 89% of which are singletons. The sequencing here drew on PBMCs, taken around atezolizumab (anti-PD-L1) treatment. Every receptor here comes from a man between 60 and 75 years old with urothelial cancer.

The CDR3 DNA reads TGTGCCAGCAGCTTACGACAGTCCTACGAGCAGTACTTC. The encoded protein is CASSLRQSYEQYF. This chain links TRBV7-2 with TRBJ2-7, with D possibly TRBD1 on 5 matching bases. V was trimmed by 2 bases and J by 1 base, leaving 6 bases between them. Germline V gives CDR1 SGHTA, CDR2 FQGNSA. The CDR3 loop spans 13 amino acids.

This chain uses TRBV4-1 with TRBJ2-1; 9 nucleotides match TRBD2. Germline V gene sequence: CDR1 MGHRA, CDR2 YSYEKL. V lost 1 base to trimming and J lost 1 base; unmatched junction nucleotides: 2. CDR3 length: 16 residues. CDR3 DNA sequence: TGCGCCAGCAGCCAAGGGCGGGAGGGATCCTACAATGAGCAGTTCTTC. It encodes CASSQGREGSYNEQFF.

The V and J genes are TRBV5-1 and TRBJ2-6; D is undetermined. The CDR3 is 19 amino acids. CDR1 is SGHRS and CDR2 is YFSETQ in the germline V gene. Trimming removed 3 bases at V and 0 bases at J, with 19 bases between. DNA for the CDR3: TGCGCCAGCAGCTCCAGCTCCGGGTCCAGCCCCTCTGGGGCCAACGTCCTGACTTTC. Translation: CASSSSSGSSPSGANVLTF. Based on the CDR3 plus reference TRBV5-1 and TRBJ2-6, the full variable domain is KAGVTQTPRYLIKTRGQQVTLSCSPISGHRSVSWYQQTPGQGLQFLFEYFSETQRNKGNFPGRFSGRQFSNSRSEMNVSTLELGDSALYLCASSSSSGSSPSGANVLTFGAGSRLTVL.

The chain joins TRBV13 to TRBJ1-5; D not certain. The length of the CDR3 is 12 residues. V lost 5 bases to trimming and J lost 0 bases, with 2 bases between them. In germline, CDR1 is PRHDT, CDR2 FYEKMQ (reference sequence). The CDR3 nucleotides read TGTGCCAGCAGCCATAGCAATCAGCCCCAGCATTTT. Translation: CASSHSNQPQHF.

The chain recombines TRBV7-9 with TRBJ2-2; TRBD2 matches at 12 bases. CDR1 is SEHNR and CDR2 is FQNEAQ in the germline V gene (reference sequence). The CDR3 spans 19 residues. V was pared by 5 bases and J by 3 bases, with 13 bases of the junction left unmatched. The CDR3: CASSPTLLAGGQYTGELFF. CDR3 DNA sequence: TGTGCCAGCAGCCCGACCTTGCTAGCGGGGGGGCAGTACACCGGGGAGCTGTTTTTT.

The J gene is TRBJ2-1, the V gene TRBV28; weak D call: TRBD2 (5 bases). This CDR3 is 13 amino acids long. Germline-derived CDR1 and CDR2 are MDHEN and SYDVKM. V lost 7 bases and J lost 3, with 10 bases in between. Here the CDR3 reads CASKASGYNEQFF. CDR3 in DNA: TGTGCCAGCAAAGCGAGCGGCTACAATGAGCAGTTCTTC.

The J gene is TRBJ2-4, the V gene TRBV2; 12 bases match TRBD2. The germline CDR1 and CDR2 sequences are SNHLY and FYNNEI. This CDR3 is built from 19 residues. Germline trimming cut 2 bases from V and 9 bases from J; bases unmatched to any gene: 17. CDR3 nucleotide sequence: TGTGCCAGCAGTGAATTCGGGACTAGCGGGCACATCAAGGCGGGCATTCAGTACTTC. Translated: CASSEFGTSGHIKAGIQYF.

This chain uses TRBV9 with TRBJ2-7; 7 bases line up with TRBD1. The CDR3 runs to 14 residues. Germline V CDR1 and CDR2: SGDLS, YYNGEE. V trimming: 4 bases; J trimming: 6 bases; junction bases outside the gene matches: 10. The CDR3 region is CASSLTTGIGEQYF. Here the CDR3 DNA reads TGTGCCAGCAGCCTTACGACAGGGATAGGCGAGCAGTACTTC.

This chain connects TRBV5-4 to TRBJ2-3; 7 bases match TRBD1. Germline CDR1 is SGHNT and CDR2 is YYREEE (reference sequence). The CDR3 contains 16 residues. V lost 0 bases, J lost 3 bases, and 7 bases stayed unmatched. CDR3 sequence reads: CASSLVGTAGTDTQYF. The CDR3 bases are TGTGCCAGCAGCTTGGTGGGGACAGCCGGAACAGATACGCAGTATTTT.

The chain combines TRBV15 with TRBJ2-2, with D possibly being TRBD1 (6 bases). Germline V lookup: CDR1 LNHNV, CDR2 YYDKDF (reference sequence). V was shortened by 4 bases and J by 6 bases, with 12 bases between the two germline ends. The length of the CDR3 is 14 residues. The CDR3 coding sequence is TGTGCCACCAGCAATCAACAGGGTCCCGGGGAGCTGTTTTTT. Protein: CATSNQQGPGELFF.

The chain couples TRBV5-1 to TRBJ1-4; TRBD1 agrees at 9 bases. J was trimmed by 8 bases and V by 1 base; bases with no gene match: 6. The CDR3 sequence is 15 residues long. The germline CDR1 and CDR2 sequences are SGHRS and YFSETQ. The CDR3 DNA reads TGCGCCAGCAGCTTGACGGGACAGGGAAACGAAAAACTGTTTTTT. This encodes CASSLTGQGNEKLFF.

The V call is TRBV10-3, the J call TRBJ2-3; 13 bases line up with TRBD2. Germline-derived CDR1 and CDR2 are ENHRY and SYGVKD. V lost 10 bases and J lost 11; bases outside the gene matches: 12. This CDR3 comprises 14 residues. CDR3 coding DNA: TGTGCCACCCGGACTAGCGGGAGTCAGCGGGGGCAGTATTTT. As protein: CATRTSGSQRGQYF.

This chain links TRBV7-6 with TRBJ2-1, with no clear D. Trimming stripped 5 bases from V and 6 bases from J, with 11 bases between. Germline V gives CDR1 SGHVS, CDR2 FNYEAQ. The CDR3 extends over 13 amino acids. The CDR3, as DNA: TGTGCCAGCAGCCCGAGACCAGGCAATGAGCAGTTCTTC. This translates into CASSPRPGNEQFF.

The V gene is TRBV30, the J gene TRBJ2-3; 9 nucleotides align to TRBD1. The ends lost 1 base at V and 2 bases at J; junction bases unmatched: 4. In germline, CDR1 is GTSNPN, CDR2 SVGIG (reference sequence). This CDR3 comprises 15 residues. CDR3 residues: CAWSEGQGFTDTQYF. The CDR3 DNA reads TGTGCCTGGAGTGAAGGACAGGGGTTCACAGATACGCAGTATTTT.

V and J are TRBV6-1 and TRBJ2-7; D possibly corresponds to TRBD1 (6 bases). This CDR3 is 14 amino acids long. Trimming took 7 bases from V and 6 from J, leaving 19 bases between them. From germline, CDR1 is MNHNS and CDR2 SASEGT. The DNA of the CDR3 is TGTGCCAGCACCATAAGGACAGTTTTGGCCGAGCAGTACTTC. This sequence encodes CASTIRTVLAEQYF.

This chain links TRBV11-2 with TRBJ1-5; 11 bases are a match to TRBD1. The CDR3 runs to 17 residues. Germline trimming cut 5 bases from V and 4 bases from J; bases unmatched to any gene: 10. Germline values: CDR1 SGHAT, CDR2 FQNNGV. DNA for the CDR3: TGTGCCAGCAGCATTGGGACAGGGGGACGGACAAATCAGCCCCAGCATTTT. It yields the protein CASSIGTGGRTNQPQHF.

The chain is built from TRBV7-8 and TRBJ1-2, with 7 nucleotides matching TRBD1. This CDR3 contains 14 residues. V was pared by 8 bases and J by 5 bases, with 11 bases of the junction left unmatched. Germline lookup yields CDR1 SGHVS and CDR2 FQNEAQ. The CDR3: CASSERGRSYGYTF. The CDR3 DNA is TGTGCCAGCTCTGAGAGGGGGCGATCATATGGCTACACCTTC.

The V call is TRBV11-3, the J call TRBJ2-5, with 11 bases matching TRBD2. J gave up 4 bases and V 3 bases, and 4 bases lay outside the gene matches. CDR1 and CDR2 (germline): SGHNT, YENEEA. The CDR3 loop spans 15 amino acids. CDR3: CASSFDSGGGETQYF. The CDR3 DNA sequence: TGTGCCAGCAGCTTTGATAGCGGGGGGGGAGAGACCCAGTACTTC.

This chain connects TRBV10-3 to TRBJ1-2; D is unclear. V lost 6 bases and J lost 2, with 10 bases in between. This CDR3 has 13 amino acids. In germline, CDR1 is ENHRY, CDR2 SYGVKD. Here the CDR3 DNA reads TGTGCCATCAGATTGACACGCAACTATGGCTACACCTTC. Translated, it gives CAIRLTRNYGYTF.

The chain couples TRBV10-3 to TRBJ1-4, with TRBD1 matching 8 bases. Trimming at V came to 3 bases and at J to 7 bases, leaving 4 bases not matched to a gene. The CDR3 is 14 amino acids. Germline V gives CDR1 ENHRY, CDR2 SYGVKD. DNA for the CDR3: TGTGCCATCAGTGACCAGGGGGCGGGTGAAAAACTGTTTTTT. It is translated as CAISDQGAGEKLFF.

The chain is built from TRBV5-1 and TRBJ2-3, with 7 bases aligning to TRBD1. V gave up 8 bases and J gave up 8 bases; unmatched junction bases: 14. Germline V gives CDR1 SGHRS, CDR2 YFSETQ. The CDR3 contains 14 residues. The CDR3 DNA reads TGCGCCAGTATGAGGGACAGAGCTAAACGTACGCAGTATTTT. Protein: CASMRDRAKRTQYF.

This clone was recorded a few times. CDR3 residues: CAWSVPIPTQRSTDTQYF. The CDR3, as DNA: TGTGCCTGGAGTGTCCCCATCCCGACTCAGCGGAGCACAGATACGCAGTATTTT. The chain couples TRBV30 to TRBJ2-3; tentative D call: TRBD2 (5 bases). Trimming left V 0 bases short and J 0 bases short, with 19 bases between. Germline CDR1 GTSNPN, CDR2 SVGIG (reference sequence). The CDR3 consists of 18 residues.

The chain joins TRBV5-1 to TRBJ2-3; TRBD1 aligns across 12 bases. Trimming took 9 bases from V and 6 from J; bases not matched to a gene: 8. Germline CDR1 reads SGHRS; CDR2 reads YFSETQ. This CDR3 is built from 14 residues. The CDR3 spells CATNEGQGADTQYF. In DNA form, the CDR3 reads TGCGCCACCAATGAGGGACAGGGGGCTGATACGCAGTATTTT.

The CDR3 is CASSPAGGRVGYTF. In nucleotides, the CDR3 is TGTGCCAGCAGTCCCGCCGGAGGTCGGGTTGGCTACACCTTC. The V gene is TRBV27, the J gene TRBJ1-2; D gene unclear. The V gene's germline CDR1 is MNHEY and CDR2 SMNVEV (reference sequence). The CDR3 has 14 amino acids. V was shortened by 5 bases and J by 7 bases, with 17 bases between the two germline ends.

The genes are TRBV6-5 and TRBJ1-1, with D maybe TRBD1 (6 bases). CDR3 length: 15 amino acids. V was pared by 0 bases and J by 0 bases, with 8 bases between. Germline V gives CDR1 MNHEY, CDR2 SVGAGI. CDR3 sequence reads: CASSYSTGVNTEAFF. In DNA form, the CDR3 reads TGTGCCAGCAGTTACTCGACAGGAGTGAACACTGAAGCTTTCTTT.

This rearrangement joins TRBV2 to TRBJ1-1; 7 bases are a match to TRBD1. The V and J ends lost 6 bases and 8 bases, in that order; junction bases with no gene match: 3. Germline V gives CDR1 SNHLY, CDR2 FYNNEI. CDR3 length equals 11 residues. The CDR3 DNA is TGTGCCAGCAGAGGGACAGACGAAGCTTTCTTT. Translating gives CASRGTDEAFF.

The gene calls are TRBV5-1 and TRBJ2-3; D is unresolved. Deletions cut 2 bases from V and 0 bases from J, with 10 bases between. The V gene's germline CDR1 is SGHRS and CDR2 YFSETQ. The CDR3 contains 15 residues. CDR3 in DNA: TGCGCCAGCAGCTTTATGTCGACTAGCACAGATACGCAGTATTTT. Translation gives CASSFMSTSTDTQYF. Based on the CDR3 plus reference TRBV5-1 and TRBJ2-3, the full variable domain is KAGVTQTPRYLIKTRGQQVTLSCSPISGHRSVSWYQQTPGQGLQFLFEYFSETQRNKGNFPGRFSGRQFSNSRSEMNVSTLELGDSALYLCASSFMSTSTDTQYFGPGTRLTVL.